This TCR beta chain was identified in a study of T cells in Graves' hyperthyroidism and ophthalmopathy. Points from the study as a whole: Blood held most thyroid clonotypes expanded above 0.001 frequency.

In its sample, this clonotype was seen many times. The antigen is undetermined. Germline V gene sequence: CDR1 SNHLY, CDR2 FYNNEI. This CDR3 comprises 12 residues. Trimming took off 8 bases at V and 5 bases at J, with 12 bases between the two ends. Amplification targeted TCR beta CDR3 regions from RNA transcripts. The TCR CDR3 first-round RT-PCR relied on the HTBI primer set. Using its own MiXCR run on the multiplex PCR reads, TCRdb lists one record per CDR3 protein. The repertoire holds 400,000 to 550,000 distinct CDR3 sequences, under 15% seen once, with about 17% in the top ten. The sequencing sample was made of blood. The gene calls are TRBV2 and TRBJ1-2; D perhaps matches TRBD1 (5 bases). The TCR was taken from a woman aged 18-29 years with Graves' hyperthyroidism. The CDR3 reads CASGPRVYGYTF. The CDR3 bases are TGTGCCAGCGGCCCCAGGGTTTATGGCTACACCTTC.